Below are 17 T cell receptor beta chains sequenced from a single sample in a study of response to subunit inactivated influenza vaccine. Each CDR3 protein gets one entry after TCRdb re-called the RT-PCR reads with MiXCR. The table shows around 600,000 distinct CDR3 sequences, with about 11% occurring only once. These records were also assigned to another study, of T cells expressing NK-cell markers. Per that study: TCR beta cDNA was made by 5'RACE template switching with UMIs.

The specimen comprised PBMCs from blood, sampled on the day of vaccination. The source is a man aged 45-65 years who received an inactivated influenza vaccine.

To note about this clonotype: The junction differs from germline at one of its ends, possibly a read error. This chain uses TRBV10-3 with TRBJ2-1; weak D call: TRBD2 (5 bases). Germline V gene data show CDR1 as ENHRY and CDR2 as SYGVKD. This CDR3 is built from 16 residues. The DNA of the CDR3 is TGTGCCGTCAGTGAGTATGTGGACTCTCGAGACAATGAGCAGTTCTTC. This codes for CAVSEYVDSRDNEQFF.

This chain connects TRBV4-3 to TRBJ1-5; D not certain. The CDR3 is made up of 15 amino acids. CDR1 is LGHNA, CDR2 YSLEER, per germline. V was trimmed by 2 bases and J by 0 bases, leaving 8 bases between them. The DNA of the CDR3 is TGCGCCAGCAGCCAACTCCTGGATAGCAATCAGCCCCAGCATTTT. Translation: CASSQLLDSNQPQHF.

This clonotype has more than one count but fewer than ten. The genes are TRBV12-3 or TRBV12-4 and TRBJ1-1; 7 bases map to TRBD1. The CDR3 has 11 residues. J lost 10 bases, V lost 6 bases, and 5 bases had no gene match. CDR3 nucleotides: TGTGCCAGCAGCCGACAGGGTCTAGCTTTCTTT. The encoded protein is CASSRQGLAFF.

In its sample, this clonotype was seen a few times. The chain employs TRBV20-1 and TRBJ2-7, with 11 bases identical to TRBD2. This CDR3 is 16 amino acids long. The V and J ends lost 0 bases and 1 base, in that order; junction bases with no gene match: 5. CDR1 and CDR2 (germline): DFQATT, SNEGSKA (reference sequence). The CDR3 nucleotides read TGCAGTGCTAGAGATCCCGGGACTAGCGGATCCTACGAGCAGTACTTC. It specifies CSARDPGTSGSYEQYF.

This clonotype was detected ten times or more. The chain combines TRBV18 with TRBJ2-4; TRBD2 might be the D (6 bases). V lost 5 bases, J lost 0 bases, and 20 bases lay in between. This CDR3 has 18 residues. Germline V gene lookup returns CDR1 KGHSH and CDR2 LQKENI. CDR3 residues: CASSREDGFLLAKNIQYF. As DNA, the CDR3 is TGTGCCAGCTCAAGGGAGGACGGATTCCTACTAGCCAAAAACATTCAGTACTTC.

This clonotype was detected ten times or more. This rearrangement joins TRBV9 to TRBJ1-2, with 7 bases matching TRBD1. Germline lookup yields CDR1 SGDLS and CDR2 YYNGEE. The junction had 10 bases not matched to a gene; V was cut back by 4 bases and J by 4 bases. This CDR3 has 15 amino acids. CDR3 region: CASSPGDRPSYGYTF. CDR3 sequence (DNA): TGTGCCAGCAGCCCAGGGGACAGACCCTCCTATGGCTACACCTTC.

This chain links TRBV7-2 with TRBJ2-7; 11 bases align to TRBD1. The CDR3 is made up of 14 amino acids. Germline CDR1 is SGHTA and CDR2 is FQGNSA. The junction had 6 bases not matched to a gene; V was cut back by 6 bases and J by 5 bases. CDR3 coding DNA: TGTGCCAGCAGTTCGGACAGGGGGCTGCACGAGCAGTACTTC. Translating it yields CASSSDRGLHEQYF.

This clonotype has more than one count but fewer than ten. V is TRBV5-1 and J is TRBJ2-2; D remains ambiguous. This CDR3 comprises 15 residues. Trimming took off 6 bases at V and 2 bases at J, with 14 bases between the two ends. Germline V gene data show CDR1 as SGHRS and CDR2 as YFSETQ. DNA for the CDR3: TGCGCCAGCAACCCAAGGACGGGTAACACCGGGGAGCTGTTTTTT. Its translation is CASNPRTGNTGELFF.

This clonotype was detected many times. The rearrangement links TRBV6-1 to TRBJ2-5; D might be TRBD2 (5 bases). CDR1 MNHNS and CDR2 SASEGT come from the germline V gene. V was pared by 5 bases and J by 3 bases, with 13 bases between. The CDR3 has 14 amino acids. CDR3 in DNA: TGTGCCAGCAGTAATCTACTAGGAAAAGAGACCCAGTACTTC. Protein sequence: CASSNLLGKETQYF.

This clonotype was detected a few times. The chain recombines TRBV28 with TRBJ2-7, with 7 bases aligning to TRBD2. Germline V gene lookup returns CDR1 MDHEN and CDR2 SYDVKM. With 2 bases clipped from V and 4 bases from J, the junction kept 5 bases outside the gene matches. The CDR3 totals 14 residues. This chain's CDR3 is CASSLASGHYEQYF. CDR3 nucleotide sequence: TGTGCCAGCAGTTTAGCTAGCGGCCATTACGAGCAGTACTTC.

The table lists this clonotype with a few counts. The chain joins TRBV19 to TRBJ2-1; 12 nucleotides match TRBD2. After removal of 0 bases from V and 7 bases from J, the junction contained 4 bases not matched to a gene. The CDR3 covers 16 residues. The germline gives CDR1 LNHDA, CDR2 SQIVND (reference sequence). In DNA form, the CDR3 reads TGTGCCAGTAGTATAGATCTACTAGCGGGGGGAAATGAGCAGTTCTTC. It encodes CASSIDLLAGGNEQFF.

In this sample, this clonotype turned up a few times. The chain employs TRBV2 and TRBJ2-1; 11 bases align to TRBD1. V lost 6 bases and J lost 9; bases outside the gene matches: 4. Germline CDR1 SNHLY, CDR2 FYNNEI. The CDR3 sequence is 13 residues long. The DNA of the CDR3 is TGTGCCAGCAGCGCGGGACAGGGGGGTGAGCAGTTCTTC. This codes for CASSAGQGGEQFF.

This clonotype has at least ten counts. As DNA, the CDR3 is TGTGCCAGCAGCTCCCATCCTAGGTTCTACAATGAGCAGTTCTTC. Translated, it gives CASSSHPRFYNEQFF. V and J are TRBV6-2 or TRBV6-3 and TRBJ2-1; D remains ambiguous. Trimming removed 6 bases from V and 3 bases from J, with 15 bases in between. CDR1 MNHEY and CDR2 SVGEGT come from the germline V gene. The CDR3 has 15 amino acids.

This clonotype was seen a handful of times. The chain links TRBV5-6 to TRBJ2-3, with TRBD1 matching 7 bases. The CDR3 is made up of 16 amino acids. Germline lookup yields CDR1 SGHDT and CDR2 YYEEEE. Germline trimming cut 3 bases from V and 6 bases from J; bases unmatched to any gene: 13. The CDR3 region is CASSSAIQGGLDTQYF. The CDR3 nucleotides read TGTGCCAGCAGCTCGGCTATCCAAGGGGGCCTGGATACGCAGTATTTT.

The chain employs TRBV5-1 and TRBJ2-2; 11 bases agree with TRBD2. In germline, CDR1 is SGHRS, CDR2 YFSETQ. The CDR3 sequence is 15 residues long. The J segment lost 6 bases and the V segment lost 2 bases, leaving 3 bases of the junction unmatched. The CDR3 region has the DNA TGCGCCAGCAGCTTCACTAGCGGGGGTCCCGGGGAGCTGTTTTTT. Its translation: CASSFTSGGPGELFF.

This clonotype has only a few counts. The V and J genes are TRBV12-5 and TRBJ2-1, with D tentatively TRBD1 (6 bases). The CDR3 sequence is 17 residues long. CDR1 and CDR2 (germline): LGHNT, FRNRAP. Deletions cut 3 bases from V and 4 bases from J, with 19 bases between. The CDR3 coding sequence is TGTGCTAGTGGTTTTCCCCCAGGGGCGACGGGATACAATGAGCAGTTCTTC. This translates into CASGFPPGATGYNEQFF.

The chain couples TRBV5-1 to TRBJ2-7, with TRBD1 identical over 8 bases. Trimming took 4 bases from V and 2 from J; bases not matched to a gene: 8. CDR1 and CDR2 from the germline V gene are SGHRS and YFSETQ. This CDR3 is 15 amino acids long. The CDR3 region is CASSPRQGTTYEQYF. The CDR3 DNA is TGCGCCAGCAGCCCACGACAGGGGACAACCTACGAGCAGTACTTC.